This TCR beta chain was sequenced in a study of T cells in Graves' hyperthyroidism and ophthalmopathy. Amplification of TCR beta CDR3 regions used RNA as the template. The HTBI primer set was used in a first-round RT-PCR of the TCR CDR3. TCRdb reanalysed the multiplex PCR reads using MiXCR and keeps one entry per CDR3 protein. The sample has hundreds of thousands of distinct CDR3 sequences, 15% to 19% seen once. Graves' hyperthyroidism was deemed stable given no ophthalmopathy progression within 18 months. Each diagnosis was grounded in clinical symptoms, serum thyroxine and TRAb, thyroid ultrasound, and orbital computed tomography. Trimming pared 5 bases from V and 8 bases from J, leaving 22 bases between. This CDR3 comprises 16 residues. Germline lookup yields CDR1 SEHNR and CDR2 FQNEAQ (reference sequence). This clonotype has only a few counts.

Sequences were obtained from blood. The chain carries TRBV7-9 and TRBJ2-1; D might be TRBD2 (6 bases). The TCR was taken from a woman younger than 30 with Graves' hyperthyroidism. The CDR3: CASSSKFRDRDYEQFF. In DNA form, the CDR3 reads TGTGCCAGCAGCAGCAAGTTCCGGGATAGGGACTATGAGCAGTTCTTC. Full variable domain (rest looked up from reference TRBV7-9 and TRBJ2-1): DTGVSQNPRHKITKRGQNVTFRCDPISEHNRLYWYRQTLGQGPEFLTYFQNEAQLEKSRLLSDRFSAERPKGSFSTLEIQRTEQGDSAMYLCASSSKFRDRDYEQFFGPGTRLTVL.